Sequencing of this T cell receptor (beta chain) was carried out in a study of T cell changes during pregnancy in multiple sclerosis. This clone is a singleton in its sample. In the same sample, other DNA sequences code for this CDR3. Generated by immunoSEQ multiplex PCR, the TCRdb table keeps only in-frame clones and is missing some. This sample has approximately 90,000 clones, with about 93% found just once. The sequence was collected from a female donor with multiple sclerosis, enrolled in a pregnancy study. The sample consisted of peripheral blood, taken in the third trimester of pregnancy.

CDR3 loop: CASSLGQPNTEAFF. In nucleotides, the CDR3 is TGCGCCAGCAGCTTGGGACAACCGAACACTGAAGCTTTCTTT. V and J are TRBV5-1 and TRBJ1-1; D not certain. The germline V gene encodes CDR1 SGHRS and CDR2 YFSETQ. V was shortened by 0 bases and J by 1 base, with 7 bases between the two germline ends. The CDR3 extends over 14 amino acids. The variable domain in full, with the rest retrieved from reference TRBV5-1 and TRBJ1-1, is KAGVTQTPRYLIKTRGQQVTLSCSPISGHRSVSWYQQTPGQGLQFLFEYFSETQRNKGNFPGRFSGRQFSNSRSEMNVSTLELGDSALYLCASSLGQPNTEAFFGQGTRLTVV.